The subject of this entry is one TCR beta chain. Its antigen is not known. The donors were part of the 120-subject validation cohort, which stood apart from the 666-subject first cohort. Measured with immunoSEQ multiplex PCR; TCRdb has only the in-frame clones, and not every one. The table has 140,000 to 150,000 clones, approximately 88% seen once. The data were obtained in a study of cytomegalovirus exposure and HLA in healthy donors. Findings of the study overall: The study labeled 170 or so TCR beta chains cytomegalovirus-associated.

Trimming took 2 bases from V and 0 from J; bases not matched to a gene: 5. Germline lookup yields CDR1 GTSNPN and CDR2 SVGIG (reference sequence). The CDR3 length is 15 residues. Input material: PBMCs. This rearrangement joins TRBV30 to TRBJ2-3, with 7 bases fitting TRBD2. The TCR comes from a man younger than 35 in good health and CMV-seropositive. CDR3: CAWSLLASSTDTQYF. For the CDR3, the DNA is TGTGCCTGGAGTCTACTAGCGTCTAGCACAGATACGCAGTATTTT.